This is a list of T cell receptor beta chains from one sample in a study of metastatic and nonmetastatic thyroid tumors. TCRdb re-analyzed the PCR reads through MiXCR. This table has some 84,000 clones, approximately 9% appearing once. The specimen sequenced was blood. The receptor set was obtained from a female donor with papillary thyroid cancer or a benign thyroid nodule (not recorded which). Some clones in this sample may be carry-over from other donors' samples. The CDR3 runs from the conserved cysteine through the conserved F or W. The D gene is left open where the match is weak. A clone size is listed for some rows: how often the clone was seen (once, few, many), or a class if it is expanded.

DNA: TGTGCCAGCAGTGGGGTCCCCTACGAGCAGTGCTTC; CDR3: CASSGVPYEQCF; D: .; J: TRBJ2-7; size: many; V: TRBV6-1
DNA: TGTGCCAGCAGTTCCGAGACAGGGGGCAGGAGGGATGAGCAGTTCTTC; CDR3: CASSSETGGRRDEQFF; D: TRBD1; J: TRBJ2-1; size: many; V: TRBV28
DNA: TGCAGTGCCCCAACCTCACCAGACCCGTACAATGAGCAGTTCTTC; CDR3: CSAPTSPDPYNEQFF; D: .; J: TRBJ2-1; size: .; V: TRBV20-1
DNA: TGTGCCAGCAGATGGGGACAGGCTGAAGCTTTCTTT; CDR3: CASRWGQAEAFF; D: TRBD1; J: TRBJ1-1; size: many; V: TRBV12-3/TRBV12-4
DNA: TGTGCCAGCAGTTATGGGGCGAGGGGTGAAAAACTGTTTTTT; CDR3: CASSYGARGEKLFF; D: .; J: TRBJ1-4; size: many; V: TRBV6-1
DNA: TGTGCCAGCAGTTACAACGGGGGCTGGCAGCCCCAGCATTTT; CDR3: CASSYNGGWQPQHF; D: .; J: TRBJ1-5; size: many; V: TRBV6-5
DNA: TGTGCCAGCAGCGTAGGGGGCTCTGGGGCCAACGTCCTGACTTTC; CDR3: CASSVGGSGANVLTF; D: .; J: TRBJ2-6; size: many; V: TRBV9
DNA: TGTGCCAGCTCACCACCGAATTCAGGGGACAGCCTTATGGAGCAGTACTTC; CDR3: CASSPPNSGDSLMEQYF; D: TRBD1; J: TRBJ2-7; size: .; V: TRBV18
DNA: TGTGCCAGCAGCTTAGGAGTTAGCGGGGGGGAAAATGAGCAGTTCTTC; CDR3: CASSLGVSGGENEQFF; D: TRBD2; J: TRBJ2-1; size: many; V: TRBV7-2
DNA: TGTGCCAGCAGCTCGGACAGGGATAGCAATCAGCCCCAGCATTTT; CDR3: CASSSDRDSNQPQHF; D: TRBD1; J: TRBJ1-5; size: many; V: TRBV6-4
DNA: TGTGCCAGCAGCCGGGAACGGATCACTGAAGCTTTCTTT; CDR3: CASSRERITEAFF; D: .; J: TRBJ1-1; size: many; V: TRBV28
DNA: TGTGCCAGCAGTTACTCGGTGGAGTCCTACGAGCAGTACTTC; CDR3: CASSYSVESYEQYF; D: .; J: TRBJ2-7; size: few; V: TRBV6-5
DNA: TGTGCCACCAGTGATTTGCAGCGGGGGCAAGAGACCCAGTACTTC; CDR3: CATSDLQRGQETQYF; D: TRBD2; J: TRBJ2-5; size: few; V: TRBV24-1
DNA: TGTGCCAGCAGCTCCGACAGGGGACGGTCACCCCTCCACTTT; CDR3: CASSSDRGRSPLHF; D: TRBD1; J: TRBJ1-6; size: many; V: TRBV7-9
DNA: TGCGCCAGCAGCTTGGAGTGTACAGGGAGCCATGGCTACACCTTC; CDR3: CASSLECTGSHGYTF; D: .; J: TRBJ1-2; size: .; V: TRBV5-1
DNA: TGCGCCAGCCAGATAGCGGGGTACCAAGAGACCCAGTACTTC; CDR3: CASQIAGYQETQYF; D: TRBD2; J: TRBJ2-5; size: many; V: TRBV5-1
DNA: TGTGCCAGCAGTTCTCAGTCGTACAGCGAGCAGTACTTC; CDR3: CASSSQSYSEQYF; D: .; J: TRBJ2-7; size: many; V: TRBV12-3/TRBV12-4
DNA: TGTGCCAGCAGCTCCGGACCGGAGTTGGGCACTGAAGCTTTCTTT; CDR3: CASSSGPELGTEAFF; D: .; J: TRBJ1-1; size: many; V: TRBV7-3
DNA: TGCGCCAGCAGACAGGGTGGCAATCAGCCCCAGCATTTT; CDR3: CASRQGGNQPQHF; D: .; J: TRBJ1-5; size: many; V: TRBV10-2
DNA: TGTGCCAGCAGAAAACCGGACAGGGGGCCGACCGGGGAGCTGTTTTTT; CDR3: CASRKPDRGPTGELFF; D: TRBD1; J: TRBJ2-2; size: few; V: TRBV27
DNA: TGTGCCAGCAGAATAGGGGGCGCGACCGGGGAGCTGTTTTTT; CDR3: CASRIGGATGELFF; D: TRBD1; J: TRBJ2-2; size: .; V: TRBV5-4
DNA: TGTGCCAGCAGCTTGAGCCCGACAGGGCAGGAAAAACTGTTTTTT; CDR3: CASSLSPTGQEKLFF; D: TRBD1; J: TRBJ1-4; size: many; V: TRBV5-6
DNA: TGTGCCAGTAGTCTTGGGCTCAATACGCAGTATTTT; CDR3: CASSLGLNTQYF; D: .; J: TRBJ2-3; size: many; V: TRBV19
DNA: TGCGCCAGCAGCGTAGACCGGCGGGGGTCTCACAATGAGCAGTTCTTC; CDR3: CASSVDRRGSHNEQFF; D: TRBD2; J: TRBJ2-1; size: .; V: TRBV5-1
DNA: TGTGCCAGCAGTGACGGGACTAGCGGGGCCGATGAGCAGTTCTTC; CDR3: CASSDGTSGADEQFF; D: TRBD2; J: TRBJ2-1; size: many; V: TRBV6-4
DNA: TGCAGTGCTGGACAGGGGGCGCGGGAGACCCAGTACTTC; CDR3: CSAGQGARETQYF; D: TRBD1; J: TRBJ2-5; size: many; V: TRBV20-1
DNA: TGTGCCAGCAGTATCCGGGACAAGGATGGCTACACCTTC; CDR3: CASSIRDKDGYTF; D: .; J: TRBJ1-2; size: many; V: TRBV6-1
DNA: TGTGCCAGCAGCCCATGGGGGGAGCAGGGGGCCGAGCAGTACTTC; CDR3: CASSPWGEQGAEQYF; D: TRBD1; J: TRBJ2-7; size: few; V: TRBV7-9
DNA: TGTGCCAGTAGTCCCGGGACAGGGGCCGACGAGCAGTACTTC; CDR3: CASSPGTGADEQYF; D: TRBD1; J: TRBJ2-7; size: many; V: TRBV19
DNA: TGTGCCAGCAGGCCCCGGGGCACTGAAGCTTTCTTT; CDR3: CASRPRGTEAFF; D: .; J: TRBJ1-1; size: many; V: TRBV6-1
DNA: TGTGCCATTAAGGGGCAGGGGGCTTTTAACTGTGGCTACACCTTC; CDR3: CAIKGQGAFNCGYTF; D: TRBD1; J: TRBJ1-2; size: .; V: TRBV28
DNA: TGTGCCAGCAGTCCTACAGGTAACACTGAAGCTTTCTTT; CDR3: CASSPTGNTEAFF; D: .; J: TRBJ1-1; size: many; V: TRBV6-4
DNA: TGTGCCAGCAGTGAAGGGGAGGATGCAGATACGCAGTATTTT; CDR3: CASSEGEDADTQYF; D: .; J: TRBJ2-3; size: many; V: TRBV6-4
DNA: TGTGCCAGCAGCCAAGACGGGGAAGCTTTCTTT; CDR3: CASSQDGEAFF; D: .; J: TRBJ1-1; size: once; V: TRBV3-1
DNA: TGTGCCAGCAGCCCTCTAGGGGGTCAGCCCCAGCATTTT; CDR3: CASSPLGGQPQHF; D: .; J: TRBJ1-5; size: few; V: TRBV28
DNA: TGTGCCAGCAACCCAAGAGGGGAGGGCGGGAGAACTGAAGCTTTCTTT; CDR3: CASNPRGEGGRTEAFF; D: .; J: TRBJ1-1; size: many; V: TRBV6-1
DNA: TGCGCCAGCGCCACTGGGGACTCTGGAAACACCATATATTTT; CDR3: CASATGDSGNTIYF; D: .; J: TRBJ1-3; size: many; V: TRBV10-2
DNA: TGTGCCAGCAGCTCCCCTGGCGGGGGCTACACCTTC; CDR3: CASSSPGGGYTF; D: .; J: TRBJ1-2; size: many; V: TRBV5-4
DNA: TGTGCCAGCAACCTAGACAGGCGGAATCAGCCCCAGCATTTT; CDR3: CASNLDRRNQPQHF; D: .; J: TRBJ1-5; size: many; V: TRBV6-1
DNA: TGTGCCAGCAGTTTAATTTTCGGGACAGGGGAAAGCAATCAGCCCCAGCATTTT; CDR3: CASSLIFGTGESNQPQHF; D: TRBD1; J: TRBJ1-5; size: few; V: TRBV28
DNA: TGTGCCAGCAGCTTGTGGGGGATGAACATTCAGTACTTC; CDR3: CASSLWGMNIQYF; D: .; J: TRBJ2-4; size: few; V: TRBV5-4
DNA: TGTGCCAGCTCACCCACCGGGACACCTACTAACTATGGCTACACCTTC; CDR3: CASSPTGTPTNYGYTF; D: .; J: TRBJ1-2; size: many; V: TRBV18
DNA: TGTGCCAGCAGGCCCCCAGGGTGCCTTAGCTGGGAGCTGTTTTTT; CDR3: CASRPPGCLSWELFF; D: .; J: TRBJ2-2; size: .; V: TRBV2
DNA: TGTGCCAGCAGCCAAGTTAAGGTATCCTCCTATAATTCACCCCTCCACTTT; CDR3: CASSQVKVSSYNSPLHF; D: .; J: TRBJ1-6; size: many; V: TRBV3-1
DNA: TGCGCCAGCAGCCAGTCTAGGGGGGACACTGAAGCTTTCTTT; CDR3: CASSQSRGDTEAFF; D: .; J: TRBJ1-1; size: many; V: TRBV5-1
DNA: TGCGCCAGCAGCTCCGGACAGGGCACAGATACGCAGTATTTT; CDR3: CASSSGQGTDTQYF; D: TRBD1; J: TRBJ2-3; size: many; V: TRBV5-1
DNA: TGTGCCAGCAGCTTAGTTTCGCGGGGGGGCTTGAACGAGCAGTACTTC; CDR3: CASSLVSRGGLNEQYF; D: TRBD2; J: TRBJ2-7; size: many; V: TRBV11-2